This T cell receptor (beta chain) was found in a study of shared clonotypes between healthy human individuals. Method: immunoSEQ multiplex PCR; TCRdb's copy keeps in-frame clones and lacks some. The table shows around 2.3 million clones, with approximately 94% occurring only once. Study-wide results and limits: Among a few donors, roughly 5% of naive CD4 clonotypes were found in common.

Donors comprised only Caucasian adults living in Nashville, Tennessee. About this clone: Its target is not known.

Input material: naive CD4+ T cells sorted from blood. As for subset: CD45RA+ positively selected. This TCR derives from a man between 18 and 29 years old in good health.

The CDR3 region is CAWSAKRGGQETQYF. The CDR3 DNA is TGTGCCTGGAGTGCCAAGCGGGGGGGGCAAGAGACCCAGTACTTC. V is TRBV30 and J is TRBJ2-5; 10 bases fit TRBD2. The trim removed 1 base at V and 2 bases at J, leaving 4 bases unmatched. Looked up from germline, CDR1 is GTSNPN and CDR2 is SVGIG (reference sequence). The CDR3 runs to 15 residues.